The 20 T cell receptor beta chains presented below share a single source sample, sequenced in a study of blood T cell repertoires in COVID-19. Profiled with immunoSEQ multiplex PCR; TCRdb holds only in-frame clones, not every one. The table has about 39,000 clones, 76% seen once. Sample: peripheral blood. These receptors all stem from a man aged 80 or over with acute or convalescent COVID-19.

Concerning this clone: One junction end disagrees with the germline gene, perhaps due to a read error. This chain links TRBV9 with TRBJ1-1; TRBD1 matches at 10 bases. Germline CDR1 and CDR2: SGDLS and YYNGEE. The CDR3 runs 15 residues. The CDR3 region has the DNA TGTGCCAACAGCGCTCTAGGGACAGGGGCCACTGAAGCTTTCTTT. Protein: CANSALGTGATEAFF.

The sample holds a few counts of this clone. The chain is built from TRBV28 and TRBJ1-2, with 11 bases fitting TRBD1. Trimming cost V 7 bases and J 2 bases; bases outside gene matches: 3. The germline gives CDR1 MDHEN, CDR2 SYDVKM. The CDR3 extends over 14 amino acids. CDR3 sequence reads: CASTRTGGNYGYTF. The CDR3, as DNA: TGTGCCAGCACTCGGACAGGGGGCAACTATGGCTACACCTTC.

The CDR3 is CASRSQGQYSNQPQHF. The CDR3 DNA follows: TGTGCCAGTAGATCGCAGGGGCAATATAGCAATCAGCCCCAGCATTTT. V usage is TRBV19 and J usage is TRBJ1-5, with D possibly matching TRBD1 (6 bases). There are 16 residues in the CDR3. Per the germline V gene, CDR1 is LNHDA and CDR2 is SQIVND (reference sequence). The V gene lost 6 bases and the J gene lost 0 bases, with 15 bases spanning the gap.

This CDR3 is CSASRQSHNAQYF. The CDR3 DNA is TGCAGTGCTAGTCGACAGTCACATAATGCCCAGTACTTC. The chain employs TRBV20-1 and TRBJ2-5; perhaps TRBD1 as D (5 bases). The V end was cut by 3 bases, the J end by 9 bases, with 17 bases between. In germline, CDR1 is DFQATT, CDR2 SNEGSKA (reference sequence). The CDR3 loop spans 13 amino acids.

CDR3 residues: CASSLQGQPQHF. The DNA for the CDR3 is TGTGCCAGCAGTCTACAGGGTCAGCCCCAGCATTTT. The rearrangement uses TRBV28 and TRBJ1-5, with D perhaps TRBD1 (6 bases). The V gene lost 5 bases and the J gene lost 6 bases, with 8 bases spanning the gap. Germline V lookup: CDR1 MDHEN, CDR2 SYDVKM. The CDR3 has 12 amino acids.

This chain joins TRBV6-5 and TRBJ2-7, with TRBD1 matching 8 bases. The V gene's germline CDR1 is MNHEY and CDR2 SVGAGI. The CDR3 is 12 residues long. The ends lost 4 bases at V and 6 bases at J; junction bases unmatched: 2. The CDR3 sequence: CASSSTGVEQYF. Written as DNA, the CDR3 is TGTGCCAGCAGTTCGACAGGGGTCGAGCAGTACTTC.

The gene calls are TRBV4-1 and TRBJ1-4; D uncertain. Germline V gene data show CDR1 as MGHRA and CDR2 as YSYEKL. V was cut by 0 bases and J by 4 bases, with 12 bases left in between. CDR3 length equals 16 residues. The CDR3 nucleotides read TGCGCCAGCAGCCAAGATGAAGCCAGGTATAATGAAAAACTGTTTTTT. Its protein product is CASSQDEARYNEKLFF.

The chain carries TRBV12-5 and TRBJ2-1; 10 bases map to TRBD2. The CDR3 loop spans 13 amino acids. V dropped 7 bases and J dropped 8; count of bases not matched to a gene: 5. The germline V gene has CDR1 LGHNT and CDR2 FRNRAP. The CDR3 spells CASASAGGHEQFF. The CDR3 region has the DNA TGTGCTAGTGCTTCAGCGGGAGGGCATGAGCAGTTCTTC.

V usage is TRBV24-1 and J usage is TRBJ2-3; 7 bases map to TRBD2. The CDR3 extends over 13 amino acids. CDR1 and CDR2 (germline): KGHDR, SFDVKD. The ends lost 9 bases at V and 0 bases at J; junction bases unmatched: 2. The CDR3 region is CATERGSTDTQYF. As DNA, the CDR3 is TGTGCCACCGAGCGGGGCAGCACAGATACGCAGTATTTT.

This clone was seen more than once but under ten times. This chain joins TRBV13 and TRBJ2-5, with 12 positions matching TRBD2. The CDR3 runs 13 residues. Germline-derived CDR1 and CDR2 are PRHDT and FYEKMQ (reference sequence). J gave up 2 bases and V 8 bases, and 0 bases lay outside the gene matches. In DNA, the CDR3 is TGTGCCAGCGGACTAGCGGGGCAAGAGACCCAGTACTTC. Translating it yields CASGLAGQETQYF.

This clone was detected only a few times. The genes are TRBV5-4 and TRBJ2-3; TRBD2 agrees at 10 bases. CDR1 SGHNT and CDR2 YYREEE come from the germline V gene (reference sequence). Germline trimming cut 5 bases from V and 6 bases from J; bases unmatched to any gene: 9. This CDR3 has 15 residues. CDR3 in DNA: TGTGCCAGCAGAAACCTAGCGGGAGAGGTCGATACGCAGTATTTT. It translates to CASRNLAGEVDTQYF.

In its sample, this clone was seen a few times. The gene calls are TRBV15 and TRBJ1-1; no clear D gene. Germline V gene data show CDR1 as LNHNV and CDR2 as YYDKDF (reference sequence). V lost 2 bases and J 6 bases, leaving 19 bases between the germline ends. CDR3 size: 16 residues. CDR3 in amino acids: CATSRTRGWEPAEAFF. In nucleotides, the CDR3 is TGTGCCACCAGCAGAACACGGGGATGGGAGCCGGCTGAAGCTTTCTTT.

This clone occurred a few times. The chain links TRBV28 to TRBJ1-1; D is possibly TRBD1 (5 bases). Germline loops: CDR1 MDHEN, CDR2 SYDVKM. Between the trimmed V and J ends, which lost 6 bases and 1 base, there was a span of 15 bases. The CDR3 spans 15 residues. The CDR3 loop reads CASSVAGGWNTEAFF. The CDR3 DNA sequence: TGTGCCAGCAGCGTCGCGGGGGGTTGGAACACTGAAGCTTTCTTT.

The chain uses TRBV4-1 and TRBJ2-7, with 10 bases lining up with TRBD2. CDR1 and CDR2 (germline): MGHRA, YSYEKL. V lost 4 bases, J lost 3 bases, and 6 bases stayed unmatched. There are 15 residues in the CDR3. Written as DNA, the CDR3 is TGCGCCAGCAGCCCGAGGACTAGCGGATTCTACGAGCAGTACTTC. Translation gives CASSPRTSGFYEQYF.

The CDR3 spells CASSQGQGIPGELFF. The CDR3 DNA reads TGCGCCAGCAGCCAAGGACAGGGCATCCCCGGGGAGCTGTTTTTT. This rearrangement joins TRBV4-1 to TRBJ2-2; TRBD1 aligns across 7 bases. Trimming at V came to 1 base and at J to 6 bases, leaving 5 bases not matched to a gene. Germline CDR1 reads MGHRA; CDR2 reads YSYEKL. CDR3 size: 15 residues.

Only one count was recorded for this clone. The gene calls are TRBV14 and TRBJ2-2; D might be TRBD1 (6 bases). The germline V and J ends were trimmed by 7 bases and 5 bases, with 11 bases remaining between them. Germline loops: CDR1 SGHDN, CDR2 FVKESK. The CDR3 is 13 amino acids. The CDR3 region has the DNA TGTGCCAGCAACACGGACAGAACCGGGGAGCTGTTTTTT. This sequence encodes CASNTDRTGELFF.

The rearrangement joins TRBV5-1 to TRBJ2-7; tentatively, D is TRBD2 (6 bases). This CDR3 is built from 14 residues. Germline CDR1 SGHRS, CDR2 YFSETQ. V gave up 4 bases and J gave up 5 bases, with 16 bases separating them. The CDR3, as DNA: TGCGCCAGCAGCCCTGAGACTAGTCTCAACGAGCAGTACTTC. It codes for CASSPETSLNEQYF. Complete variable domain (other parts from reference TRBV5-1 and TRBJ2-7): KAGVTQTPRYLIKTRGQQVTLSCSPISGHRSVSWYQQTPGQGLQFLFEYFSETQRNKGNFPGRFSGRQFSNSRSEMNVSTLELGDSALYLCASSPETSLNEQYFGPGTRLTVT.

The CDR3 protein is CASSEIAGSPYEQYF. DNA for the CDR3: TGTGCCAGCAGTGAAATAGCGGGGTCCCCCTACGAGCAGTACTTC. The chain combines TRBV6-1 with TRBJ2-7; 8 positions agree with TRBD2. Germline V gives CDR1 MNHNS, CDR2 SASEGT. With V trimmed by 2 bases and J by 2 bases, 5 bases remained unmatched. This CDR3 region has 15 residues.

The J gene is TRBJ1-6, the V gene TRBV7-9, with no clear D. The germline V and J ends were trimmed by 5 bases and 3 bases, with 20 bases remaining between them. CDR1 is SEHNR, CDR2 FQNEAQ, per germline (reference sequence). The CDR3 is made up of 18 amino acids. The chain's CDR3 is CASSPQFSGDRYNSPLHF. Written as DNA, the CDR3 is TGTGCCAGCAGCCCCCAATTCTCAGGCGACCGCTATAATTCACCCCTCCACTTT.

The chain joins TRBV7-2 to TRBJ2-2; 7 bases match TRBD1. After removal of 5 bases from V and 6 bases from J, the junction contained 3 bases not matched to a gene. CDR1 and CDR2 from the germline V gene are SGHTA and FQGNSA. CDR3 length: 13 residues. The chain's CDR3 is CASSVQGPGELFF. CDR3 bases: TGTGCCAGCAGCGTACAGGGGCCCGGGGAGCTGTTTTTT.